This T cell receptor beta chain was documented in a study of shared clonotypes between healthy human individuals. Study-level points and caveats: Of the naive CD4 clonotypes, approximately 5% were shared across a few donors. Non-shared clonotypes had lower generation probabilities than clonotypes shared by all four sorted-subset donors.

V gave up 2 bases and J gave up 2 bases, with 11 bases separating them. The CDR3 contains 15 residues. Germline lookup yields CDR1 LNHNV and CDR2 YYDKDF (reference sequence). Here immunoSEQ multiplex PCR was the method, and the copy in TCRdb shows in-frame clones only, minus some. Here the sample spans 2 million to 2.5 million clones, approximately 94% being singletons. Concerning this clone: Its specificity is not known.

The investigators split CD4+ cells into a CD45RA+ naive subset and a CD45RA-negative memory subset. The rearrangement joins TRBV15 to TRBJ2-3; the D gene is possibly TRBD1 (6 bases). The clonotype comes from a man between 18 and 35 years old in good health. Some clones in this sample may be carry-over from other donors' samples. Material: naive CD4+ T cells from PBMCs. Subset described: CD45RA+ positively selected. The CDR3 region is CATSRRQAATDTQYF. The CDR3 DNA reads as TGTGCCACCAGCAGAAGACAGGCTGCCACAGATACGCAGTATTTT.